This paragraph reports one T cell receptor (beta chain). Antigen unknown. The data derive from a study of high-grade serous ovarian cancer treatment subgroups. Turning to the study itself: Mean per sample: around 13,000 reads, some 7,300 unique TCR beta rearrangements.

V lost 4 bases, J lost 4 bases, and 13 bases lay in between. Germline assignment: CDR1 MNHEY and CDR2 SVGAGI. This CDR3 comprises 15 residues. Study-wide findings and caveats: Repertoire analysis covered CDR3 alone, not CDR1 or CDR2. Different patients shared almost no repertoire; same-patient tumors shared 0.11 to 0.79. These tumor repertoires lack spatial information from bulk sequencing.

Tumor samples were obtained before definitive surgery or chemotherapy. Assay used: immunoSEQ multiplex PCR; TCRdb lists only in-frame clones, some missing. In the table there are 5,000 to 6,500 clones, roughly two thirds of which are singletons. The TCR sequence derives from a human donor with high-grade serous ovarian cancer. Sequenced: tumor tissue. The chain carries TRBV6-5 and TRBJ2-2; tentatively, D is TRBD1 (5 bases). The CDR3 DNA reads TGTGCCAGCAGTTTCCAGGGATTGGGCACCGGGGAGCTGTTTTTT. Translated: CASSFQGLGTGELFF.